These T cell receptor beta chains were read from a single sample in a study of beta chain features in type 1 diabetes. Clones were sequenced by immunoSEQ multiplex PCR, and TCRdb holds only the in-frame ones, with some missing. The data contain 350,000 to 450,000 clones, about 16% of them seen just once; the ten biggest clones take up 0.019%. The sample comprised naive CD4+ T cells from blood. The receptors stem from a woman aged 18-35 years in good health. The CDR3 runs from the conserved cysteine through the conserved F or W. Fields, in order: V gene, clone size, J gene, D gene, CDR3 DNA, CDR3 protein. The D gene is left open where the match is weak. Clone size, where shown, is once, few, many, or a class for clones that have expanded.

TRBV5-1	NA	TRBJ2-4	TRBD1	TGCGCCAGCAGCGACCGGGACAGGGGCCCTTCGCAGTACTTC	CASSDRDRGPSQYF
TRBV5-4	NA	TRBJ2-7	NA	TGTGCCAGCAGCTCGCCCCGGGACACCTACGAGCAGTACTTC	CASSSPRDTYEQYF
TRBV11-1	few	TRBJ2-1	NA	TGTGCCAGCAGCTTAGAAATGGGCAGCTACAATGAGCAGTTCTTC	CASSLEMGSYNEQFF
TRBV11-2	NA	TRBJ2-3	TRBD2	TGTGCCAGCAGCTTAGGGGTAGCGGGAGGTCGAGATACGCAGTATTTT	CASSLGVAGGRDTQYF
TRBV15	few	TRBJ2-7	NA	TGTGCCACCAGGGGCAGTTCCTACGAGCAGTACTTC	CATRGSSYEQYF
TRBV11-3	few	TRBJ2-2	NA	TGTGCCAGCAGCCAAACAGGGACGAACACCGGGGAGCTGTTTTTT	CASSQTGTNTGELFF
TRBV7-9	NA	TRBJ2-1	TRBD2	TGTGCCAGCAGCTTAAGCGGGGGAATCTACAATGAGCAGTTCTTC	CASSLSGGIYNEQFF
TRBV15	NA	TRBJ1-5	NA	TGTGCCACCAGCAGAGCCAGTCAGCCCCAGCATTTT	CATSRASQPQHF
TRBV28	few	TRBJ2-7	TRBD1	TGTGCCAGCAGTCCCGGGACAGTCTCCTACGAGCAGTACTTC	CASSPGTVSYEQYF
TRBV4-3	few	TRBJ2-7	NA	TGCGCCAGCAGCCAGGTCCGCGGAGGCTCCTACGAGCAGTACTTC	CASSQVRGGSYEQYF
TRBV2	NA	TRBJ2-2	TRBD2	TGTGCCAGCAGTGGATACGGCGGGAGGGGTAACACCGGGGAGCTGTTTTTT	CASSGYGGRGNTGELFF
TRBV30	NA	TRBJ2-2	TRBD2	TGTGCCTGGAGTGGTATAGCGGGAGTTACCGGGGAGCTGTTTTTT	CAWSGIAGVTGELFF
TRBV5-4	few	TRBJ2-7	NA	TGTGCCAGCAGCTTGGGGGCCCCGGGGGCCTACGAGCAGTACTTC	CASSLGAPGAYEQYF
TRBV18	few	TRBJ1-5	NA	TGTGCCAGCTCACCAAAGGGGAATCAGCCCCAGCATTTT	CASSPKGNQPQHF
TRBV7-2	NA	TRBJ2-1	TRBD2	TGTGCCAGCACCTTAGCGGGAGGACACAATGAGCAGTTCTTC	CASTLAGGHNEQFF
TRBV30	few	TRBJ1-2	NA	TGTGCCTGGAGGGGGGGTTCGAGTAACTATGGCTACACCTTC	CAWRGGSSNYGYTF
TRBV4-3	NA	TRBJ2-7	NA	TGCGCCAGCAGCCAAACAGGGTCGTACGAGCAGTACTTC	CASSQTGSYEQYF
TRBV30	NA	TRBJ2-7	NA	TGTGCCTGGAACCTGGGAGCCATTTACGAGCAGTACTTC	CAWNLGAIYEQYF
TRBV7-9	NA	TRBJ1-4	NA	TGTGCCAGCAGGAGTCATACGAATGAAAAACTGTTTTTT	CASRSHTNEKLFF
TRBV4-3	few	TRBJ2-7	TRBD2	TGCGCCAGCAGCCAAAAGATGGGGCTAGCGGGAGGCTCCTACGAGCAGTACTTC	CASSQKMGLAGGSYEQYF
TRBV28	NA	TRBJ2-5	NA	TGTGCCAGCAAATTGGACATACAAGAGACCCAGTACTTC	CASKLDIQETQYF
TRBV30	NA	TRBJ1-2	NA	TGTGCCTGGAGTGCACAGTATCTTAACTATGGCTACACCTTC	CAWSAQYLNYGYTF
TRBV4-1	NA	TRBJ2-1	TRBD1	TGCGCCAGCAGCCATATACAGGGGAATGAGCAGTTCTTC	CASSHIQGNEQFF
TRBV12-5	NA	TRBJ1-1	NA	TGTGCTAGTGGCCGACAGTTGAACACTGAAGCTTTCTTT	CASGRQLNTEAFF
TRBV7-2	few	TRBJ2-3	TRBD2	TGTGCCAGCAGCTTCAGGACTAGCGCTAGCACAGATACGCAGTATTTT	CASSFRTSASTDTQYF
TRBV12-5	few	TRBJ2-1	TRBD1	TGTGCTAGCCGGGACAGGGATTACAATGAGCAGTTCTTC	CASRDRDYNEQFF
TRBV9	few	TRBJ1-5	TRBD1	TGTGCCAGCAGCGCAGGGGGCCTCGGTCAGCCCCAGCATTTT	CASSAGGLGQPQHF
TRBV7-3	NA	TRBJ2-3	TRBD2	TGTGCCAGCAGCCCTTCGTACGGGAGGGTAGATACGCAGTATTTT	CASSPSYGRVDTQYF
TRBV5-4	few	TRBJ2-3	NA	TGTGCCAGCAGCTCACAGGCTACCGTCACAGATACGCAGTATTTT	CASSSQATVTDTQYF
TRBV23-1	few	TRBJ2-5	TRBD2	TGCGCCAGCAGTCAATTCCAGCGGGGACCCCAGGTGCAAGAGACCCAGTACTTC	CASSQFQRGPQVQETQYF
TRBV27	few	TRBJ2-5	NA	TGTGCCCCCCCGGGGACCCAGTACTTC	CAPPGTQYF
TRBV30	NA	TRBJ2-1	TRBD2	TGTGCCTGTGAAGTGGCTAGCGGGATAGGGAGGCAGTTCTTC	CACEVASGIGRQFF
TRBV20-1	NA	TRBJ2-7	TRBD1	TGCAGTGCGTGGACAGGGTCCGAGCAGTACTTC	CSAWTGSEQYF
TRBV30	once	TRBJ1-2	NA	TGTGCCTGGAAGGACACCTATGGCTACACCTTC	CAWKDTYGYTF
TRBV29-1	few	TRBJ1-1	NA	TGCAGCGTTGAATACCAGGTCCCTGAAGCTTTCTTT	CSVEYQVPEAFF
TRBV30	few	TRBJ2-5	NA	TGTGCCTGGAGTGTATCAAAGACCCAGTACTTC	CAWSVSKTQYF
TRBV20-1	NA	TRBJ2-5	NA	TGCAGTGCTAGCAAACTGACCCAGTACTTC	CSASKLTQYF